The rows below give T cell receptor beta chains drawn from one sample of a study of blood T cell repertoires in COVID-19. Using immunoSEQ multiplex PCR, the repertoire was profiled, and TCRdb retains in-frame clones only, with some absent. This table has fewer than 400,000 clones, under 90% appearing once. Material for sequencing was PBMCs or T cells enriched from blood (not recorded which). Receptors originate from a woman in her 30s who had recovered from COVID-19. The CDR3 runs from the conserved cysteine through the conserved F or W. D genes are given only for firm matches. Not every row has a clone size; where given, it reads once, few, many or a size class.

D gene: TRBD1; J gene: TRBJ1-1; clone size: NA; V gene: TRBV27; CDR3 DNA: TGTGCCAGCAGTTTAACAGGGGGCGCTGAAGCTTTCTTT; CDR3 protein: CASSLTGGAEAFF
D gene: TRBD1; J gene: TRBJ2-7; clone size: NA; V gene: TRBV6-5; CDR3 DNA: TGTGCCAGCAGCCTCGGACAGGGGGCTTCCTACGAGCAGTACTTC; CDR3 protein: CASSLGQGASYEQYF
D gene: TRBD1; J gene: TRBJ2-5; clone size: NA; V gene: TRBV4-1; CDR3 DNA: TGCGCCAGCAGCCAAGGGTTCCCGGGACAGGGAATCGGAGAGACCCAGTACTTC; CDR3 protein: CASSQGFPGQGIGETQYF
D gene: TRBD2; J gene: TRBJ2-3; clone size: NA; V gene: TRBV19; CDR3 DNA: TGTGCCAGTACTCTGGCACTAGCGGAGTCAGATACGCAGTATTTT; CDR3 protein: CASTLALAESDTQYF
D gene: TRBD1; J gene: TRBJ1-5; clone size: once; V gene: TRBV2; CDR3 DNA: TGTGCCAGCAGTCCTGACAGGGAAGGTGCTGATCAGCCCCAGCATTTT; CDR3 protein: CASSPDREGADQPQHF
D gene: TRBD1; J gene: TRBJ1-2; clone size: few; V gene: TRBV6-5; CDR3 DNA: TGTGCCAGCGGACAGGGGGCGTTTAAGGGCTACACCTTC; CDR3 protein: CASGQGAFKGYTF
D gene: NA; J gene: TRBJ1-2; clone size: NA; V gene: TRBV27; CDR3 DNA: TGTGCCAGCAGTTCCCTTCGGGGAGCCGGCTATGGCTACACCTTC; CDR3 protein: CASSSLRGAGYGYTF
D gene: TRBD1; J gene: TRBJ1-2; clone size: once; V gene: TRBV6-6; CDR3 DNA: TGTGCCAGCAGTCGGACAGGGCAAGGGGTAGCTAACTATGGCTACACCTTC; CDR3 protein: CASSRTGQGVANYGYTF
D gene: NA; J gene: TRBJ1-2; clone size: NA; V gene: TRBV12-5; CDR3 DNA: TGTGCTAGTGGTTTGGTACAGGCACCGTATGGCTACACCTTC; CDR3 protein: CASGLVQAPYGYTF
D gene: TRBD1; J gene: TRBJ1-3; clone size: NA; V gene: TRBV5-6; CDR3 DNA: TGTGCCAGCAGCTACCGGACAGGGGCCGGGGACACCATATATTTT; CDR3 protein: CASSYRTGAGDTIYF
D gene: TRBD1; J gene: TRBJ2-7; clone size: NA; V gene: TRBV6-5; CDR3 DNA: TGTGCCAGCAGTCAGAGGGGGACAGGCGTCCACGAGCAGTACTTC; CDR3 protein: CASSQRGTGVHEQYF
D gene: NA; J gene: TRBJ2-7; clone size: NA; V gene: TRBV7-2; CDR3 DNA: TGTGCCAGCAGCTTAGACAGTAGGGGGGGCTCCTACGAGCAGTACTTC; CDR3 protein: CASSLDSRGGSYEQYF
D gene: TRBD1; J gene: TRBJ1-1; clone size: NA; V gene: TRBV5-5; CDR3 DNA: TGTGCCAGCAGAGGGACCCCCTGGACAGGCGCCATGAACACTGAAGCTTTCTTT; CDR3 protein: CASRGTPWTGAMNTEAFF
D gene: NA; J gene: TRBJ1-5; clone size: NA; V gene: TRBV15; CDR3 DNA: TGTGCCACCAGCACCCTTCCAACAGGCGGCGGCCAGCCCCAGCATTTT; CDR3 protein: CATSTLPTGGGQPQHF
D gene: TRBD1; J gene: TRBJ1-2; clone size: NA; V gene: TRBV29-1; CDR3 DNA: TGCAGCGCACTAGAGGGTCACACCGGGACAGGGAACGGCTACACCTTC; CDR3 protein: CSALEGHTGTGNGYTF
D gene: TRBD2; J gene: TRBJ2-1; clone size: NA; V gene: TRBV30; CDR3 DNA: TGTGCCTGGAGTGTACTAGGGGGACTAGCCCGCTTCTCCTACAATGAGCAGTTCTTC; CDR3 protein: CAWSVLGGLARFSYNEQFF
D gene: TRBD2; J gene: TRBJ2-1; clone size: NA; V gene: TRBV5-1; CDR3 DNA: TGCGCCAGCAGCTTGGGGGCTAGCGGGGGAGCGGCTGAGCAGTTCTTC; CDR3 protein: CASSLGASGGAAEQFF
D gene: TRBD1; J gene: TRBJ1-5; clone size: NA; V gene: TRBV6-2/TRBV6-3; CDR3 DNA: TGTGCCAGCAGCGTCTTAACCGGGACAGGAAATCAGCCCCAGCATTTT; CDR3 protein: CASSVLTGTGNQPQHF
D gene: NA; J gene: TRBJ2-7; clone size: NA; V gene: TRBV4-1; CDR3 DNA: TGCGCCAGCAGCCAAGATGGAGTTGAGCAGTACTTC; CDR3 protein: CASSQDGVEQYF
D gene: TRBD1; J gene: TRBJ1-4; clone size: NA; V gene: TRBV7-9; CDR3 DNA: TGTGCCAGCAGCCAAACGGGACAGGGGCGTGAAAAACTGTTTTTT; CDR3 protein: CASSQTGQGREKLFF
D gene: NA; J gene: TRBJ1-2; clone size: NA; V gene: TRBV6-1; CDR3 DNA: TGTGCCAGCAGTGACGGCCAGGGCTATGGCTACACCTTC; CDR3 protein: CASSDGQGYGYTF
D gene: NA; J gene: TRBJ2-1; clone size: NA; V gene: TRBV10-3; CDR3 DNA: TGTGCCATCAGTGAGACCGGGGAAGTGAATGAGCAGTTCTTC; CDR3 protein: CAISETGEVNEQFF
D gene: NA; J gene: TRBJ2-1; clone size: NA; V gene: TRBV19; CDR3 DNA: TGTGCCAGTAGGCGGGACTTTACCTACAATGAGCAGTTCTTC; CDR3 protein: CASRRDFTYNEQFF
D gene: NA; J gene: TRBJ1-1; clone size: NA; V gene: TRBV27; CDR3 DNA: TGTGCCAGCAGTAGTCTCACACGCGAAGCTTTCTTT; CDR3 protein: CASSSLTREAFF
D gene: TRBD1; J gene: TRBJ1-5; clone size: NA; V gene: TRBV7-3; CDR3 DNA: TGTGCCAGCAGCTTAATTTCCAAACCACAGGGGCTTCGGTTCCAGCCCCAGCATTTT; CDR3 protein: CASSLISKPQGLRFQPQHF
D gene: TRBD1; J gene: TRBJ1-1; clone size: NA; V gene: TRBV27; CDR3 DNA: TGTGCCAGCAGTTGGGCGGGACAGCAAAGCGAAGCTTTCTTT; CDR3 protein: CASSWAGQQSEAFF
D gene: NA; J gene: TRBJ1-1; clone size: NA; V gene: TRBV19; CDR3 DNA: TGTGCCAGTAACATGAACACTGAAGCTTTCTTT; CDR3 protein: CASNMNTEAFF
D gene: NA; J gene: TRBJ2-5; clone size: NA; V gene: TRBV29-1; CDR3 DNA: TGCAGCGTTTCTCAGGGTGGAGAGACCCAGTACTTC; CDR3 protein: CSVSQGGETQYF
D gene: NA; J gene: TRBJ1-4; clone size: NA; V gene: TRBV15; CDR3 DNA: TGTGCCACCAGCAGAGTGAGACAGTCTTACCACATTGAAAAACTGTTTTTT; CDR3 protein: CATSRVRQSYHIEKLFF
D gene: TRBD1; J gene: TRBJ1-1; clone size: NA; V gene: TRBV19; CDR3 DNA: TGTGCCAGTAGGGGCACAGGGGGTCCAATGAACACTGAAGCTTTCTTT; CDR3 protein: CASRGTGGPMNTEAFF
D gene: NA; J gene: TRBJ1-1; clone size: NA; V gene: TRBV6-6; CDR3 DNA: TGTGCCAGCACCAAAGGAGCACGTGGAGGAAACACTGAAGCTTTCTTT; CDR3 protein: CASTKGARGGNTEAFF
D gene: TRBD2; J gene: TRBJ2-1; clone size: NA; V gene: TRBV4-3; CDR3 DNA: TGCGCCAGCAGTCGGGAGGTCAACAGATACAATGAGCAGTTCTTC; CDR3 protein: CASSREVNRYNEQFF
D gene: NA; J gene: TRBJ2-2; clone size: NA; V gene: TRBV28; CDR3 DNA: TGTGCCAGCAGACAGGGGGGGACCGGGGAGCTGTTTTTT; CDR3 protein: CASRQGGTGELFF
D gene: NA; J gene: TRBJ2-1; clone size: NA; V gene: TRBV24-1; CDR3 DNA: TGTGCCACCAGTGATTTGAGAGATGAGCAGTTCTTC; CDR3 protein: CATSDLRDEQFF
D gene: NA; J gene: TRBJ2-2; clone size: NA; V gene: TRBV6-5; CDR3 DNA: TGTGCCAGCATTATCTCGGCGGGATACACCGGGGAGCTGTTTTTT; CDR3 protein: CASIISAGYTGELFF
D gene: NA; J gene: TRBJ2-7; clone size: NA; V gene: TRBV5-6; CDR3 DNA: TGTGCCAGCAGCCCCTCGGGAAACGAGCAGTACTTC; CDR3 protein: CASSPSGNEQYF
D gene: NA; J gene: TRBJ1-2; clone size: NA; V gene: TRBV2; CDR3 DNA: TGTGCCAGCAGGTCCAGGGGTTATAACTATGGCTACACCTTC; CDR3 protein: CASRSRGYNYGYTF
D gene: NA; J gene: TRBJ2-2; clone size: NA; V gene: TRBV6-4; CDR3 DNA: TGTGCCAGCAAACAGGGCCCCGGGAACACCGGGGAGCTGTTTTTT; CDR3 protein: CASKQGPGNTGELFF
D gene: TRBD1; J gene: TRBJ1-5; clone size: few; V gene: TRBV9; CDR3 DNA: TGTGCCAGCAGCTCGACAGGGAGTTTGGAGCCCCAGCATTTT; CDR3 protein: CASSSTGSLEPQHF
D gene: NA; J gene: TRBJ1-2; clone size: NA; V gene: TRBV27; CDR3 DNA: TGTGCCAGCAGTTCCCATGACAAATTAGGCATCTCAAACTATGGCTACACCTTC; CDR3 protein: CASSSHDKLGISNYGYTF
D gene: TRBD1; J gene: TRBJ1-2; clone size: once; V gene: TRBV6-2/TRBV6-3; CDR3 DNA: TGTGCCAGCAGTCGGACAGGTAGCTGGAATGTCTATGGCTACACCTTC; CDR3 protein: CASSRTGSWNVYGYTF
D gene: TRBD1; J gene: TRBJ2-5; clone size: NA; V gene: TRBV3-1/TRBV3-2; CDR3 DNA: TGTGCCAGCAGCCAAGAGGGGACAGGCCTCCAAGAGACCCAGTACTTC; CDR3 protein: CASSQEGTGLQETQYF
D gene: NA; J gene: TRBJ1-5; clone size: NA; V gene: TRBV6-5; CDR3 DNA: TGTGCCAGCAGTCCCCGGAGAGGGAATCAGCCCCAGCATTTT; CDR3 protein: CASSPRRGNQPQHF
D gene: NA; J gene: TRBJ1-2; clone size: NA; V gene: TRBV6-5; CDR3 DNA: TGTGCCAGCAGTTACAGGGGGAATGGCTACACCTTC; CDR3 protein: CASSYRGNGYTF
D gene: NA; J gene: TRBJ1-1; clone size: few; V gene: TRBV4-2; CDR3 DNA: TGTGCCAGCAGCCAAGAAGTCAGGGAGGCTGAAGCTTTCTTT; CDR3 protein: CASSQEVREAEAFF
D gene: TRBD2; J gene: TRBJ2-3; clone size: NA; V gene: TRBV11-2; CDR3 DNA: TGTGCCAGCAGCTTAGGGTCTAGCGGGAGCACAGATACGCAGTATTTT; CDR3 protein: CASSLGSSGSTDTQYF
D gene: NA; J gene: TRBJ2-1; clone size: NA; V gene: TRBV11-3; CDR3 DNA: TGTGCCAGCAGCTTAGCAGGGCAGAATGAGCAGTTCTTC; CDR3 protein: CASSLAGQNEQFF
D gene: NA; J gene: TRBJ1-1; clone size: NA; V gene: TRBV12-3/TRBV12-4; CDR3 DNA: TGTGCCAGCAGTCCCTATAATACTGAAGCTTTCTTT; CDR3 protein: CASSPYNTEAFF
D gene: TRBD1; J gene: TRBJ1-4; clone size: once; V gene: TRBV5-4; CDR3 DNA: TGTGCCAGCAGCAGCGGGGGGACAGTTAATGAAAAACTGTTTTTT; CDR3 protein: CASSSGGTVNEKLFF